This note documents a single TCR beta chain sequence. Its antigen is unidentified. The sample belongs to a study of OX40 agonist ivuxolimab in advanced cancers. About the research overall: Anti-PD-1, anti-PD-L1 or anti-CTLA-4 therapy given earlier was allowed, and roughly 38% had some. Three patients showed partial responses: one hepatocellular carcinoma and two cutaneous melanoma cases.

Study conclusions and caveats: In general, CD8+ T cells held more expanded clones than CD4+ did, on average.

J gave up 7 bases and V 1 base, and 5 bases lay outside the gene matches. The CDR3 length is 15 residues. Germline CDR1 is MGHDK and CDR2 is SYGVNS. Sequencing was performed with immunoSEQ multiplex PCR; in TCRdb, only in-frame clones are kept and a portion is missing. The repertoire consists of about 40,000 clones, with over 65% occurring once and the leading ten covering around 23%. Baseline was the first blood sampling point, followed by cycle 4 day 1 and cycle 7 day 1. This receptor was identified in an adult with an advanced solid tumor such as melanoma, head and neck, liver or kidney cancer. J is TRBJ2-1 and V is TRBV25-1; 9 bases line up with TRBD2. Source: CD4+ or CD8+ T cells sorted from blood, taken in a trial of the OX40 agonist ivuxolimab. The CDR3 loop reads CASSELSGGLNEQFF. The CDR3 bases are TGTGCCAGCAGTGAATTAAGCGGGGGGTTGAATGAGCAGTTCTTC.